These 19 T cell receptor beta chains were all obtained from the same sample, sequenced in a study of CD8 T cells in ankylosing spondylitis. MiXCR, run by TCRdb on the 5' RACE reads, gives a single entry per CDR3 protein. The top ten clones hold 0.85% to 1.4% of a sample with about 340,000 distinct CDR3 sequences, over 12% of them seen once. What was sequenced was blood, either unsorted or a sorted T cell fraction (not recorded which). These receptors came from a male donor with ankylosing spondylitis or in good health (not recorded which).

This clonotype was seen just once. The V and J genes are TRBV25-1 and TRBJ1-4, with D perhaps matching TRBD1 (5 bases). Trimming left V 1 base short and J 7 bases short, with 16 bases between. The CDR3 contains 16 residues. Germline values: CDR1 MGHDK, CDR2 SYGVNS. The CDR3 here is CASSEFGAGLSEKLFF. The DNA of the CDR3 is TGTGCCAGCAGTGAATTCGGGGCAGGGCTAAGTGAAAAACTGTTTTTT.

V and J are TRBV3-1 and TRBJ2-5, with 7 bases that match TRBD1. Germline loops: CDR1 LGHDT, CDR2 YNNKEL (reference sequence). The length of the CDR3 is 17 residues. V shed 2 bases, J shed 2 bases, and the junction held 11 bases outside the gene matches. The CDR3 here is CASSQPPGTEIQETQYF. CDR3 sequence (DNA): TGTGCCAGCAGCCAACCCCCCGGGACAGAAATTCAAGAGACCCAGTACTTC.

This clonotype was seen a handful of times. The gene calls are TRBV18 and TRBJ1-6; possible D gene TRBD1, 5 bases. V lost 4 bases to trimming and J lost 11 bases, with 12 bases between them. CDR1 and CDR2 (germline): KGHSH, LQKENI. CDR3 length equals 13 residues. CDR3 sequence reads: CASSLGTQPPLHF. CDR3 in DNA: TGTGCCAGCTCACTCGGGACTCAGCCACCCCTCCACTTT.

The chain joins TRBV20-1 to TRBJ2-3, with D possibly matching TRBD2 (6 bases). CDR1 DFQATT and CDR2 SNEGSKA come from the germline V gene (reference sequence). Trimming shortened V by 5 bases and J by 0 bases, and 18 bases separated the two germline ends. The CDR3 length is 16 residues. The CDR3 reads CSAEPGTASSTDTQYF. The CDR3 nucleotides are TGCAGTGCTGAACCCGGGACTGCCTCTAGCACAGATACGCAGTATTTT.

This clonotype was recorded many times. CDR3 amino acids: CASGRGPNEKLFF. CDR3 in DNA: TGTGCCAGCGGTAGAGGACCTAATGAAAAACTGTTTTTT. The chain combines TRBV12-3 or TRBV12-4 with TRBJ1-4; D is unresolved. The CDR3 extends over 13 amino acids. The germline V and J ends were trimmed by 8 bases and 3 bases, with 10 bases remaining between them.

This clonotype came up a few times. The CDR3, as DNA: TGTGCCAGCAGCCTCCTGGTCGGGATTCGTGAGACCCAGTACTTC. It codes for CASSLLVGIRETQYF. This sequence joins TRBV3-1 and TRBJ2-5; possible D gene TRBD2, 5 bases. Germline-derived CDR1 and CDR2 are LGHDT and YNNKEL (reference sequence). V was pared by 4 bases and J by 5 bases, with 17 bases between. This CDR3 region has 15 residues.

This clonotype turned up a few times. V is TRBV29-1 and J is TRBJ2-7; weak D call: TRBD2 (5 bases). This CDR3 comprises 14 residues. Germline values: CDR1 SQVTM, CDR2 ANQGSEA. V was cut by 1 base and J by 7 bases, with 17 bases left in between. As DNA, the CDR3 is TGCAGCGTTGAAGGGCGGTGGGCAGGCGGGGAGCAGTACTTC. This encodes CSVEGRWAGGEQYF.

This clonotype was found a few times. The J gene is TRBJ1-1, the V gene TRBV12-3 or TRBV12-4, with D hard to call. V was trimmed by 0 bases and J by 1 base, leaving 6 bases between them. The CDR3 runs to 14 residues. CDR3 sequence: CASSLAFGNTEAFF. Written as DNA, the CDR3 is TGTGCCAGCAGTTTAGCCTTCGGGAACACTGAAGCTTTCTTT.

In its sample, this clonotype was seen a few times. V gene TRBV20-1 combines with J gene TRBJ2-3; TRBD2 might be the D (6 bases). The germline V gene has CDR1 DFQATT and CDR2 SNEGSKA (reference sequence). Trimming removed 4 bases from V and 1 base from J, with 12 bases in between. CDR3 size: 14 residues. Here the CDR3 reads CSATRVAGTDTQYF. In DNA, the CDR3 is TGCAGTGCTACCCGGGTAGCGGGCACAGATACGCAGTATTTT.

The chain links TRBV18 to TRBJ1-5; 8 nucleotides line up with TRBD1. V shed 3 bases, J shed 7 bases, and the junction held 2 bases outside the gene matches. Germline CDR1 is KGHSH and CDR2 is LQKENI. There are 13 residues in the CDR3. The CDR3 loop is CASSPDRVQPQHF. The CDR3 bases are TGTGCCAGCTCACCGGACAGGGTCCAGCCCCAGCATTTT. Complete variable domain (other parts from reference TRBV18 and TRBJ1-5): NAGVMQNPRHLVRRRGQEARLRCSPMKGHSHVYWYRQLPEEGLKFMVYLQKENIIDESGMPKERFSAEFPKEGPSILRIQQVVRGDSAAYFCASSPDRVQPQHFGDGTRLSIL.

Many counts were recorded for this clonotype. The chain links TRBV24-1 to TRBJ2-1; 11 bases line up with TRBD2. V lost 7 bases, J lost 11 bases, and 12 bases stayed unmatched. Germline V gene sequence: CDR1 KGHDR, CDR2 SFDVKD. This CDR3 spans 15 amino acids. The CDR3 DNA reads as TGTGCCACCAGCTATTCTACTAGCGGGGGAAAGAAGCAGTTCTTC. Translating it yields CATSYSTSGGKKQFF.

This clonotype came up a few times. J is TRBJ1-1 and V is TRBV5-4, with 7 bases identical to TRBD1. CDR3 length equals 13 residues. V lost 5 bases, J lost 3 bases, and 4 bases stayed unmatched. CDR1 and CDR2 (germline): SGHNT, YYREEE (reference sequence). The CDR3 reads CASRLGTDTEAFF. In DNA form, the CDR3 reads TGTGCCAGCAGGCTCGGGACAGACACTGAAGCTTTCTTT.

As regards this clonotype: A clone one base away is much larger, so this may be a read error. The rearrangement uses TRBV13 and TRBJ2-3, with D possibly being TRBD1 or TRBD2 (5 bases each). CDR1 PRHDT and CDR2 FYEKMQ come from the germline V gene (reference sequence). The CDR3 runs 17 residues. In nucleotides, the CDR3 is TGTACCAGCAGCTTAGGAGAGGGGCGAGGCCGCACAGATACGCAGTATTTT. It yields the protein CTSSLGEGRGRTDTQYF.

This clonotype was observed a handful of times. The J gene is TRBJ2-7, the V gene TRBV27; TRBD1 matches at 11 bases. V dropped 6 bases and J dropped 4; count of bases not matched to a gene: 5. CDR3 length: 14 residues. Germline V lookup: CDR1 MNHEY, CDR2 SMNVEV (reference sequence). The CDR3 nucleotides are TGTGCCAGCAGGCTGGGACAGGGGGTATACGAGCAGTACTTC. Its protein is CASRLGQGVYEQYF.

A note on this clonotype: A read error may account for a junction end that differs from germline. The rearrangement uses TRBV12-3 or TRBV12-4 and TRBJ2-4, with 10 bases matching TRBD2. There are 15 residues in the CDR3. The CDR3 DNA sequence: TGTGCCAGCAGATTAGCGGGAGGTCCGAAAAACATTCAGTACTTC. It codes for CASRLAGGPKNIQYF.

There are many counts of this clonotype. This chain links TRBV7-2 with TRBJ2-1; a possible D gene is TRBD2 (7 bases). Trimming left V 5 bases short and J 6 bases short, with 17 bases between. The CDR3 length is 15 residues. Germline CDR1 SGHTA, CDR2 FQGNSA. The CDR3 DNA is TGTGCCAGCAGCCCCTTTTGGGGGGGCGGCAATGAGCAGTTCTTC. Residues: CASSPFWGGGNEQFF.

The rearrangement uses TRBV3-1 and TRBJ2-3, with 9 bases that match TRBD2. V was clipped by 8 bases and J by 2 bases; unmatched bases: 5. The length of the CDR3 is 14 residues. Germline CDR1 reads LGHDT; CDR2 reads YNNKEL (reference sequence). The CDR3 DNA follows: TGTGCCAGCGGGAGCGGGGGGACCACAGATACGCAGTATTTT. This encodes CASGSGGTTDTQYF.

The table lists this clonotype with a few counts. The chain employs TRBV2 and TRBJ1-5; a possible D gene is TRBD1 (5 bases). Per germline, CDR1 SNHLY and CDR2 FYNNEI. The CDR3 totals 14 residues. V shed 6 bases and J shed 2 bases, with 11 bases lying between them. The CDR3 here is CASSVDTGNQPQHF. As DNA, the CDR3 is TGTGCCAGCAGCGTGGACACGGGCAATCAGCCCCAGCATTTT.

In DNA, the CDR3 is TGTGCCTGGAGTAGGACCTCAGGCACAGATACGCAGTATTTT. Translating gives CAWSRTSGTDTQYF. The V and J genes are TRBV30 and TRBJ2-3; D not resolved. Germline loops: CDR1 GTSNPN, CDR2 SVGIG (reference sequence). The CDR3 length is 14 residues. Trimming shortened V by 2 bases and J by 1 base, and 10 bases separated the two germline ends.